Here is one TCR beta chain with its context. The antigen remains unidentified. The data were taken from a study of T cells expressing NK-cell markers. For TCR beta, cDNA was produced by 5'RACE template switching with UMIs. With the 5' RACE reads reprocessed, TCRdb shows one record per CDR3 protein and no DNA. Here the sample table reports about 370,000 distinct CDR3 sequences. CDR1 and CDR2 from the germline V gene are SGHAT and FQNNGV. CDR3 length equals 15 residues. Study results and caveats: The study did not resolve the HCMV specificity of expanded NKG2C+ T cell clones.

The chain is built from TRBV11-2 and TRBJ2-3; TCRdb's D call of TRBD1 is untestable without DNA. The source of this sequence is a woman in her fifties or sixties in good health. Material: blood T cells: a sorted CD56 or NKG2C T cell subset, CD4+ or CD8+ T cells, or bulk PBMC T cells (not recorded which). The CDR3 is CASSLEFGITDTQYF.